One and the same sample provided the 31 T cell receptor beta chains below, sequenced in a study of T cell responses to AZD1222 COVID-19 vaccine. Sequenced by immunoSEQ multiplex PCR; TCRdb stores in-frame clones only, minus some. In the table there are 110,000 or so clones, about 88% of which are singletons. Sequenced here: peripheral blood, sampled 28 days after the second AZD1222 dose. The receptors come from an adult who received the AZD1222 COVID-19 vaccine.

The J gene is TRBJ2-7, the V gene TRBV4-1, with 11 bases fitting TRBD2. This CDR3 spans 17 amino acids. With V trimmed by 0 bases and J by 6 bases, 10 bases remained unmatched. Looked up from germline, CDR1 is MGHRA and CDR2 is YSYEKL. CDR3: CASSQENPRLAGREQYF. The CDR3 nucleotides are TGCGCCAGCAGCCAAGAAAACCCCCGACTAGCGGGACGCGAGCAGTACTTC.

V is TRBV2 and J is TRBJ2-1; 11 bases map to TRBD2. The CDR3 totals 12 residues. Germline loops: CDR1 SNHLY, CDR2 FYNNEI. V dropped 6 bases and J dropped 15; count of bases not matched to a gene: 7. CDR3 nucleotides: TGTGCCAGCAGGTATACTAGCGGGAGTTTGTTCTTC. Protein sequence: CASRYTSGSLFF.

The rearrangement links TRBV5-1 to TRBJ1-5; TRBD1 might be the D (5 bases). The CDR3 has 15 amino acids. The ends were cut back, 4 bases at V and 3 bases at J, with 14 bases in the middle. CDR1 SGHRS and CDR2 YFSETQ come from the germline V gene. CDR3 sequence (DNA): TGCGCCAGCAGCCCGGAGGGACTCCTCAATCAGCCCCAGCATTTT. Translated: CASSPEGLLNQPQHF.

V gene TRBV28 combines with J gene TRBJ1-1; D uncertain. The V end was cut by 1 base, the J end by 9 bases, with 12 bases between. The CDR3 sequence is 13 residues long. Germline values: CDR1 MDHEN, CDR2 SYDVKM. The CDR3 protein is CASSLSSLGKAFF. CDR3 in DNA: TGTGCCAGCAGTTTATCTAGCTTAGGGAAAGCTTTCTTT. Full variable domain (rest looked up from reference TRBV28 and TRBJ1-1): DVKVTQSSRYLVKRTGEKVFLECVQDMDHENMFWYRQDPGLGLRLIYFSYDVKMKEKGDIPEGYSVSREKKERFSLILESASTNQTSMYLCASSLSSLGKAFFGQGTRLTVV.

The rearrangement joins TRBV19 to TRBJ1-5, with no clear D. CDR3 length: 12 amino acids. Trimming left V 11 bases short and J 2 bases short, with 10 bases between. CDR1 is LNHDA, CDR2 SQIVND, per germline (reference sequence). The CDR3 loop reads CAGRRGNQPQHF. The CDR3 region has the DNA TGTGCCGGGAGGAGGGGCAATCAGCCCCAGCATTTT.

The rearrangement links TRBV7-9 to TRBJ2-1; 8 bases match TRBD2. This CDR3 has 14 residues. Per germline, CDR1 SEHNR and CDR2 FQNEAQ (reference sequence). V dropped 3 bases and J dropped 7; count of bases not matched to a gene: 5. This CDR3 is CASSFPGLENEQFF. The CDR3 DNA follows: TGTGCCAGCAGCTTTCCGGGACTAGAGAATGAGCAGTTCTTC.

This CDR3 is CASSIDTDTEAFF. CDR3 bases: TGCGCCAGCAGCATAGACACAGACACTGAAGCTTTCTTT. The chain has TRBV5-1 and TRBJ1-1; unclear D gene. Germline V gene sequence: CDR1 SGHRS, CDR2 YFSETQ. The germline V and J ends were trimmed by 4 bases and 3 bases, with 10 bases remaining between them. The CDR3 spans 13 residues. Combining the CDR3 with reference TRBV5-1 and TRBJ1-1 gives the whole variable domain KAGVTQTPRYLIKTRGQQVTLSCSPISGHRSVSWYQQTPGQGLQFLFEYFSETQRNKGNFPGRFSGRQFSNSRSEMNVSTLELGDSALYLCASSIDTDTEAFFGQGTRLTVV.

The chain combines TRBV19 with TRBJ1-1; D unclear. The germline V gene has CDR1 LNHDA and CDR2 SQIVND (reference sequence). The CDR3 extends over 12 amino acids. V was shortened by 3 bases and J by 4 bases, with 6 bases between the two germline ends. CDR3 sequence (DNA): TGTGCCAGTAGTATCAGTCCCACTGAAGCTTTCTTT. This sequence encodes CASSISPTEAFF.

The chain links TRBV10-2 to TRBJ1-1; D unresolved. This CDR3 spans 13 amino acids. Germline-derived CDR1 and CDR2 are WSHSY and SAAADI. V was pared by 2 bases and J by 5 bases, with 9 bases between. The CDR3 DNA sequence: TGCGCCAGCAGTGAGCTAGGGAGGACTGAAGCTTTCTTT. Its translation is CASSELGRTEAFF.

The CDR3 DNA follows: TGTGCCACCAGCAGTAAGACTAGCGGGAGGGCCTACGAGCAGTACTTC. Residues: CATSSKTSGRAYEQYF. J is TRBJ2-7 and V is TRBV15; 14 bases fit TRBD2. V gave up 3 bases and J gave up 2 bases; unmatched junction bases: 3. The CDR3 runs to 16 residues. The germline CDR1 and CDR2 sequences are LNHNV and YYDKDF (reference sequence).

The chain recombines TRBV3-1 (or the pseudogene TRBV3-2) with TRBJ2-4, with D unclear. Looked up from germline, CDR1 is LGHDT and CDR2 is YNNKEL (reference sequence). The CDR3 spans 11 residues. The germline V and J ends were trimmed by 4 bases and 9 bases, with 7 bases remaining between them. CDR3 sequence reads: CASSRDIIQYF. The CDR3 DNA sequence: TGTGCCAGCAGCCGGGATATCATTCAGTACTTC.

The chain uses TRBV12-5 and TRBJ2-7, with TRBD1 identical over 8 bases. V shed 3 bases, J shed 1 base, and the junction held 14 bases outside the gene matches. Germline V gene data show CDR1 as LGHNT and CDR2 as FRNRAP. There are 18 residues in the CDR3. CDR3 loop: CASGFGGQPRGLSYEQYF. The CDR3 DNA reads TGTGCTAGTGGTTTTGGAGGGCAGCCCAGGGGGCTTTCCTACGAGCAGTACTTC.

The chain links TRBV6-5 to TRBJ1-2, with 9 bases matching TRBD1. The V and J ends lost 6 bases and 4 bases, in that order; junction bases with no gene match: 9. CDR3 size: 15 residues. Germline V lookup: CDR1 MNHEY, CDR2 SVGAGI. The CDR3 is CASRQSGQGSYGYTF. The CDR3 DNA is TGTGCCAGCAGACAATCGGGACAGGGTAGCTATGGCTACACCTTC.

The rearrangement uses TRBV9 and TRBJ2-1; TRBD2 aligns across 15 bases. Looked up from germline, CDR1 is SGDLS and CDR2 is YYNGEE. Trimming cost V 3 bases and J 10 bases; bases outside gene matches: 11. The CDR3 is made up of 17 amino acids. CDR3 sequence reads: CASSGGTSGRPSWEQFF. In nucleotides, the CDR3 is TGTGCCAGCAGCGGGGGGACTAGCGGGAGGCCATCGTGGGAGCAGTTCTTC.

The chain couples TRBV5-6 to TRBJ2-3; D not resolved. Per germline, CDR1 SGHDT and CDR2 YYEEEE. V lost 0 bases to trimming and J lost 5 bases, with 7 bases between them. The CDR3 consists of 13 residues. The DNA for the CDR3 is TGTGCCAGCAGCTTGGGACCAGGAGATACGCAGTATTTT. Translated: CASSLGPGDTQYF.

This clone came up once. The V and J genes are TRBV2 and TRBJ2-1, with 7 bases aligning to TRBD1. V shed 1 base and J 6 bases; nucleotides not matched to a gene: 6. From germline, CDR1 is SNHLY and CDR2 FYNNEI. This CDR3 is 15 amino acids long. For the CDR3, the DNA is TGTGCCAGCAGTGAAGAAAGGGGGCGTGCCAATGAGCAGTTCTTC. It encodes CASSEERGRANEQFF. The whole variable domain, remainder taken from reference TRBV2 and TRBJ2-1, is EPEVTQTPSHQVTQMGQEVILRCVPISNHLYFYWYRQILGQKVEFLVSFYNNEISEKSEIFDDQFSVERPDGSNFTLKIRSTKLEDSAMYFCASSEERGRANEQFFGPGTRLTVL.

This clone was seen only once. J is TRBJ1-1 and V is TRBV10-2; perhaps TRBD1 as D (6 bases). V was pared by 7 bases and J by 7 bases, with 16 bases between. The CDR3 runs to 13 residues. Germline CDR1 reads WSHSY; CDR2 reads SAAADI. CDR3 residues: CASTGIGGHEAFF. CDR3 nucleotides: TGCGCCAGCACCGGAATTGGGGGCCATGAAGCTTTCTTT.

This clone was seen once. The chain uses TRBV2 and TRBJ1-2; maybe TRBD1 (5 bases). CDR3 size: 12 residues. V lost 5 bases, J lost 4 bases, and 8 bases lay in between. Germline V gene data show CDR1 as SNHLY and CDR2 as FYNNEI. Here the CDR3 reads CASSSQGYGYTF. The CDR3 nucleotides are TGTGCCAGCAGTAGCCAGGGCTATGGCTACACCTTC.

The genes are TRBV5-1 and TRBJ1-1; D gene uncertain. Trimming took off 0 bases at V and 6 bases at J, with 9 bases between the two ends. This CDR3 spans 13 amino acids. CDR1 SGHRS and CDR2 YFSETQ come from the germline V gene. The CDR3 sequence is CASSLVRVPEAFF. The CDR3 region has the DNA TGCGCCAGCAGCTTGGTGAGGGTTCCTGAAGCTTTCTTT. The full variable domain, its missing parts supplied by reference TRBV5-1 and TRBJ1-1, is KAGVTQTPRYLIKTRGQQVTLSCSPISGHRSVSWYQQTPGQGLQFLFEYFSETQRNKGNFPGRFSGRQFSNSRSEMNVSTLELGDSALYLCASSLVRVPEAFFGQGTRLTVV.

The V call is TRBV6-5, the J call TRBJ1-6; TRBD1 might be the D (6 bases). CDR1 is MNHEY and CDR2 is SVGAGI in the germline V gene. The ends were cut back, 6 bases at V and 9 bases at J, with 12 bases in the middle. The CDR3 spans 13 residues. The CDR3 nucleotides read TGTGCCAGCAGAGGGGGGCCGGGTTCACCCCTCCACTTT. Translated, it gives CASRGGPGSPLHF.

The chain is built from TRBV6-5 and TRBJ2-3; D possibly uses TRBD1 or TRBD2 (5 bases each). The CDR3 spans 15 residues. CDR1 and CDR2 from the germline V gene are MNHEY and SVGAGI. V lost 2 bases and J 3 bases, leaving 12 bases between the germline ends. In DNA form, the CDR3 reads TGTGCCAGCAGTTACGAGGGACCAGGGACAGATACGCAGTATTTT. This codes for CASSYEGPGTDTQYF.

CDR3 sequence: CASSLQGRDYEQYF. The CDR3 bases are TGTGCCAGCAGCTTACAGGGACGGGATTACGAGCAGTACTTC. The J gene is TRBJ2-7, the V gene TRBV13; D possibly matches TRBD1 or TRBD2 (5 bases each). The ends were cut back, 2 bases at V and 4 bases at J, with 12 bases in the middle. Germline V gene sequence: CDR1 PRHDT, CDR2 FYEKMQ (reference sequence). The CDR3 has 14 residues.

This chain links TRBV2 with TRBJ2-4; 16 bases fit TRBD2. The CDR3 runs 18 residues. V lost 6 bases, J lost 2 bases, and 7 bases stayed unmatched. Germline V lookup: CDR1 SNHLY, CDR2 FYNNEI. The CDR3 is CASSSGTSGRGTKNIQYF. The DNA for the CDR3 is TGTGCCAGCAGCTCCGGGACTAGCGGGAGGGGGACCAAAAACATTCAGTACTTC. Supplemented by reference TRBV2 and TRBJ2-4, the full variable domain reads EPEVTQTPSHQVTQMGQEVILRCVPISNHLYFYWYRQILGQKVEFLVSFYNNEISEKSEIFDDQFSVERPDGSNFTLKIRSTKLEDSAMYFCASSSGTSGRGTKNIQYFGAGTRLSVL.

In its sample, this clone was seen many times. The V call is TRBV9, the J call TRBJ1-1; no reliable D call. Germline CDR1 is SGDLS and CDR2 is YYNGEE. Trimming removed 3 bases from V and 6 bases from J, with 15 bases in between. The CDR3 has 14 residues. The CDR3 sequence is CASSDGGVRAEAFF. CDR3 in DNA: TGTGCCAGCAGCGACGGTGGGGTGAGGGCTGAAGCTTTCTTT.

The V call is TRBV7-7, the J call TRBJ2-3; TRBD2 matches at 7 bases. Germline-derived CDR1 and CDR2 are SSHAT and FNYEAQ (reference sequence). V gave up 4 bases and J gave up 2 bases; unmatched junction bases: 6. This CDR3 is 15 amino acids long. Written as DNA, the CDR3 is TGTGCCAGCAGCTCAGGACTAGGATACACAGATACGCAGTATTTT. It is translated as CASSSGLGYTDTQYF.

The chain links TRBV28 to TRBJ1-5; TRBD1 matches 8 bases. Losses at the gene ends were 5 bases for V and 6 bases for J; bases not matched to a gene: 9. Germline loops: CDR1 MDHEN, CDR2 SYDVKM. The CDR3 loop spans 15 amino acids. CDR3 in DNA: TGTGCCAGCAGTCCTTGGACAGGGATGGGTCAGCCCCAGCATTTT. It codes for CASSPWTGMGQPQHF.

In nucleotides, the CDR3 is TGTGCCAGCAGCTCCCTGGGGACCTCCTATAATTCACCCCTCCACTTT. Residues: CASSSLGTSYNSPLHF. This chain links TRBV9 with TRBJ1-6, with D perhaps matching TRBD1 (5 bases). From germline, CDR1 is SGDLS and CDR2 YYNGEE. The CDR3 loop spans 16 amino acids. Trimming took 4 bases from V and 0 from J, leaving 11 bases between them.

The table lists this clone with a count of one. The V call is TRBV20-1, the J call TRBJ2-4; D is undetermined. Trimming took 5 bases from V and 7 from J, leaving 9 bases between them. CDR3 length: 11 residues. CDR1 DFQATT and CDR2 SNEGSKA come from the germline V gene (reference sequence). CDR3 loop: CSAEDLNIQYF. The CDR3 DNA follows: TGCAGTGCTGAAGACCTGAACATTCAGTACTTC.

The chain has TRBV28 and TRBJ1-5; TRBD1 agrees at 9 bases. Germline-derived CDR1 and CDR2 are MDHEN and SYDVKM. CDR3 size: 16 residues. V was clipped by 6 bases and J by 2 bases; unmatched bases: 8. This chain's CDR3 is CASRSARDRGNQPQHF. CDR3 bases: TGTGCCAGCAGGTCTGCCAGGGACAGGGGCAATCAGCCCCAGCATTTT.

The genes are TRBV7-9 and TRBJ1-5; possible D gene TRBD1, 5 bases. This CDR3 spans 15 amino acids. Germline V gives CDR1 SEHNR, CDR2 FQNEAQ (reference sequence). Trimming cost V 1 base and J 6 bases, with 13 bases left between them. This chain's CDR3 is CASSLGHLGGQPQHF. CDR3 sequence (DNA): TGTGCCAGCAGCTTAGGGCATCTCGGGGGTCAGCCCCAGCATTTT.

This chain joins TRBV28 and TRBJ2-7; D gene uncertain. Germline V gene data show CDR1 as MDHEN and CDR2 as SYDVKM. CDR3 length equals 13 residues. Trimming left V 5 bases short and J 6 bases short, with 14 bases between. For the CDR3, the DNA is TGTGCCAGCAGTCCACACTCCCCCTCCGAGCAGTACTTC. Translated, it gives CASSPHSPSEQYF. Together with reference TRBV28 and TRBJ2-7, the CDR3 gives the full variable domain: DVKVTQSSRYLVKRTGEKVFLECVQDMDHENMFWYRQDPGLGLRLIYFSYDVKMKEKGDIPEGYSVSREKKERFSLILESASTNQTSMYLCASSPHSPSEQYFGPGTRLTVT.